This passage covers 6 T cell receptor beta chains from one sample sequenced in a study of blood T cell repertoires in COVID-19. TCRdb's copy holds only in-frame clones and misses some; the assay was immunoSEQ multiplex PCR. The sample includes approximately 170,000 clones, 70% to 90% seen only once; the top ten take roughly 0.8%. Sample: PBMCs or T cells enriched from blood (not recorded which). The receptor set was obtained from a woman younger than 35 who had recovered from COVID-19.

The chain has TRBV28 and TRBJ2-5; D is possibly TRBD2 (6 bases). Germline CDR1 MDHEN, CDR2 SYDVKM. Trimming took 5 bases from V and 1 from J, leaving 11 bases between them. The CDR3 contains 14 residues. CDR3: CASSRGLLQETQYF. The CDR3 DNA is TGTGCCAGCAGTCGAGGACTACTCCAAGAGACCCAGTACTTC.

V is TRBV4-3 and J is TRBJ2-7; maybe TRBD2 (6 bases). The CDR3 has 16 residues. V dropped 1 base and J dropped 2 bases, with 15 bases sitting between them. The germline V gene has CDR1 LGHNA and CDR2 YSLEER. The CDR3 coding sequence is TGCGCCAGCAGCCAAGGAGGGACTGGAAAAACCTACGAGCAGTACTTC. Its protein is CASSQGGTGKTYEQYF.

V gene TRBV14 combines with J gene TRBJ2-7, with unresolved D. V was clipped by 1 base and J by 1 base, with 5 bases between them. CDR1 and CDR2 from the germline V gene are SGHDN and FVKESK. This CDR3 is 13 amino acids long. The CDR3: CASSQVRSYEQYF. DNA of the CDR3: TGTGCCAGCAGCCAAGTCAGGTCCTACGAGCAGTACTTC.

The chain combines TRBV9 with TRBJ2-2; 7 bases match TRBD2. V shed 2 bases, J shed 5 bases, and the junction held 6 bases outside the gene matches. This CDR3 contains 15 residues. Per germline, CDR1 SGDLS and CDR2 YYNGEE. Here the CDR3 DNA reads TGTGCCAGCAGCGTGGGAGGGGTTGGGACCGGGGAGCTGTTTTTT. This translates into CASSVGGVGTGELFF.

The V call is TRBV24-1, the J call TRBJ2-1; the match to TRBD2 covers 16 bases. CDR3 size: 20 residues. J gave up 7 bases and V 3 bases, and 14 bases lay outside the gene matches. CDR1 is KGHDR, CDR2 SFDVKD, per germline. This chain's CDR3 is CATSDVRPGLAGGPWNEQFF. DNA for the CDR3: TGTGCCACCAGTGATGTCCGCCCGGGACTAGCGGGAGGGCCGTGGAATGAGCAGTTCTTC.

In this sample, this clone turned up once. The rearrangement uses TRBV9 and TRBJ2-3; 7 bases line up with TRBD2. Germline V gene sequence: CDR1 SGDLS, CDR2 YYNGEE. J was trimmed by 3 bases and V by 0 bases; bases with no gene match: 4. The CDR3 spans 15 residues. CDR3 sequence (DNA): TGTGCCAGCAGCGTAGGGACTAGGTGGACAGATACGCAGTATTTT. This codes for CASSVGTRWTDTQYF.